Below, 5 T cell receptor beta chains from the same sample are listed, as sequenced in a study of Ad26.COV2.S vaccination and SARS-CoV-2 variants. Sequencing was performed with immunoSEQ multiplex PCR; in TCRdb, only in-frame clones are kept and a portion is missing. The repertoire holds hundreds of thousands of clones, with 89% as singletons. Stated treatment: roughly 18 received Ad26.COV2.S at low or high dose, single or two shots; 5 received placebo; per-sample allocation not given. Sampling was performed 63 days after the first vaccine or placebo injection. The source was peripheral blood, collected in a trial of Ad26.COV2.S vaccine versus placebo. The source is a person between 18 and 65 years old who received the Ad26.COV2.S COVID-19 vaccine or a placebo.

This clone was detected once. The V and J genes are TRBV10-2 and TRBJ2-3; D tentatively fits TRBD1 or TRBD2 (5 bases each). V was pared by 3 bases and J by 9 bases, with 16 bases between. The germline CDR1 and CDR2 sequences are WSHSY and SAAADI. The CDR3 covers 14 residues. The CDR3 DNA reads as TGCGCCAGCAGTGATGGGCAGGGCGGGTCCACGCAGTATTTT. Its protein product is CASSDGQGGSTQYF.

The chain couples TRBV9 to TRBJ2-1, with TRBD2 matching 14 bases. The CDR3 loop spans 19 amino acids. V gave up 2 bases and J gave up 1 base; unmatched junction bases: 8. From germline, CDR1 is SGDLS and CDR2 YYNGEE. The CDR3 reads CASSVSGTSGSSSYNEQFF. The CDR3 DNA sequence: TGTGCCAGCAGCGTCAGCGGGACTAGCGGGAGTTCGTCCTACAATGAGCAGTTCTTC.

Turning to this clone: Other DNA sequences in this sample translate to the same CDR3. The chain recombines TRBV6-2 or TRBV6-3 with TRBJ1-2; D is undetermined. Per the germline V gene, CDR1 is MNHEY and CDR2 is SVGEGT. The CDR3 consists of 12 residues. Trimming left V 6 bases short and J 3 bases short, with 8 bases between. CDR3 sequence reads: CASSRGDYGYTF. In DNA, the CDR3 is TGTGCCAGCAGCCGGGGAGACTATGGCTACACCTTC.

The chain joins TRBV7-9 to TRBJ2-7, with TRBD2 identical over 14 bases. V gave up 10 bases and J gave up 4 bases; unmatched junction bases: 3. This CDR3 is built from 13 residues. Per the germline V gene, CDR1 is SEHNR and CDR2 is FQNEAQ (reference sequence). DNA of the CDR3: TGTGCCACTGGGACTAGCGGGAGATACGAGCAGTACTTC. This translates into CATGTSGRYEQYF.

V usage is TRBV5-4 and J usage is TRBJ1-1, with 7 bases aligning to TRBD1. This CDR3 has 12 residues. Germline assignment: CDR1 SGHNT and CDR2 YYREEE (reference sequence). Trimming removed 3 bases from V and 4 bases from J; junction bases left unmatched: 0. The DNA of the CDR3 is TGTGCCAGCAGCTGGGACAGCACTGAAGCTTTCTTT. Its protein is CASSWDSTEAFF. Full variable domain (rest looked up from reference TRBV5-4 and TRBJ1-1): ETGVTQSPTHLIKTRGQQVTLRCSSQSGHNTVSWYQQALGQGPQFIFQYYREEENGRGNFPPRFSGLQFPNYSSELNVNALELDDSALYLCASSWDSTEAFFGQGTRLTVV.